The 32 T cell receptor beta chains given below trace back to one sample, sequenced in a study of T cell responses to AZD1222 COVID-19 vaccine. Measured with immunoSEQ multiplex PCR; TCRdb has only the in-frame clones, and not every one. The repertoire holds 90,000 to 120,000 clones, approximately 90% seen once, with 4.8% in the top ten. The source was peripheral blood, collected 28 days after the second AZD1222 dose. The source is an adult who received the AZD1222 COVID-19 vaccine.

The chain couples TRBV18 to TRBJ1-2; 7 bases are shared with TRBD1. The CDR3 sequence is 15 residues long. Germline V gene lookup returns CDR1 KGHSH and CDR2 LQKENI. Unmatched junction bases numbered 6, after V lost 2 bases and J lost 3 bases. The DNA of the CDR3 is TGTGCCAGCTCACCAAGGGACAGTTCGTACTATGGCTACACCTTC. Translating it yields CASSPRDSSYYGYTF.

As DNA, the CDR3 is TGCGCCAGCAGCCGAGACCCGGGGCGGGACTATGGCTACACCTTC. Protein sequence: CASSRDPGRDYGYTF. This chain uses TRBV4-3 with TRBJ1-2; D perhaps matches TRBD1 (5 bases). CDR1 LGHNA and CDR2 YSLEER come from the germline V gene. CDR3 length: 15 residues. Trimming stripped 4 bases from V and 3 bases from J, with 15 bases between.

In DNA form, the CDR3 reads TGTGCCAGTAGTATCCCCCAGGGGGCGGGCACTGAAGCTTTCTTT. This encodes CASSIPQGAGTEAFF. This rearrangement joins TRBV19 to TRBJ1-1, with 8 bases fitting TRBD1. V was clipped by 3 bases and J by 4 bases; unmatched bases: 7. Germline V gives CDR1 LNHDA, CDR2 SQIVND (reference sequence). This CDR3 is 15 amino acids long.

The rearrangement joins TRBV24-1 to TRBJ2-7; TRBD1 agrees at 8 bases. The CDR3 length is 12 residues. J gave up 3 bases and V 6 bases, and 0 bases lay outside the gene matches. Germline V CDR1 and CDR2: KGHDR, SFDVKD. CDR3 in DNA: TGTGCCACCAGTACAGGGGGCTACGAGCAGTACTTC. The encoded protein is CATSTGGYEQYF.

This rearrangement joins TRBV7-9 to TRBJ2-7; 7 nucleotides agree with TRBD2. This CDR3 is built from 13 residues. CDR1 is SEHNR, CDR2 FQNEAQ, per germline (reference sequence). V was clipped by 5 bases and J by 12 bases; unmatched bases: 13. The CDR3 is CASSLAGRTLWYF. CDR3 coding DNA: TGTGCCAGCAGCCTTGCCGGGAGGACCTTGTGGTACTTC.

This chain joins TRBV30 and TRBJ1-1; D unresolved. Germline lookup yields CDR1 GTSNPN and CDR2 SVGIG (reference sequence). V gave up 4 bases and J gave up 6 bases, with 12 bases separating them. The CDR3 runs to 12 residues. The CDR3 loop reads CAWNIGPPEAFF. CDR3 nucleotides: TGTGCCTGGAATATCGGCCCCCCTGAAGCTTTCTTT.

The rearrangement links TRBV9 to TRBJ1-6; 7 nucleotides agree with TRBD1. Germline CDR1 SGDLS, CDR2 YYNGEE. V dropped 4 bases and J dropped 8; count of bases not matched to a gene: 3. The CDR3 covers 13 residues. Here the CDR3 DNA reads TGTGCCAGCAGCCCAGGGGGGTATTCACCCCTCCACTTT. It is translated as CASSPGGYSPLHF.

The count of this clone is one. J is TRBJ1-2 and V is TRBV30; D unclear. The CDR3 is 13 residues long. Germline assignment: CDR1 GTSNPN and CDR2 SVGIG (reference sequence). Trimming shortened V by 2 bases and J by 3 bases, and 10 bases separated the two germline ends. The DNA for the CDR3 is TGTGCCTGGAGTTCGGATGGATACTATGGCTACACCTTC. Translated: CAWSSDGYYGYTF.

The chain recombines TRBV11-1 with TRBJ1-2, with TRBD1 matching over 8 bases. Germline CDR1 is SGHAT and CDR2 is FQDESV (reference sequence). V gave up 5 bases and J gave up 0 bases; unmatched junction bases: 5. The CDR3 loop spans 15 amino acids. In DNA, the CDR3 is TGTGCCAGCAGCATCGGACAGGGCCCTAACTATGGCTACACCTTC. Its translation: CASSIGQGPNYGYTF.

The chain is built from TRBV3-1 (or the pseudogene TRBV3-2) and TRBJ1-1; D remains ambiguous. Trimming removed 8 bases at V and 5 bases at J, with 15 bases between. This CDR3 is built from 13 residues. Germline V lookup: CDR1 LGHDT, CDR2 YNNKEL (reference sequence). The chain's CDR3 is CASGLSSRTEAFF. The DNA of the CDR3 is TGTGCCAGCGGGTTATCTAGTAGAACTGAAGCTTTCTTT.

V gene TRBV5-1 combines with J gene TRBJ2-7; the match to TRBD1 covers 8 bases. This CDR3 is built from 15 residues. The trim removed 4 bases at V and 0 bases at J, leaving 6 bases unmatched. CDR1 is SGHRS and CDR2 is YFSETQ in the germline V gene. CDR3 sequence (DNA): TGCGCCAGCAGCCTAGGGGACAGGAGCTCCTACGAGCAGTACTTC. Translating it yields CASSLGDRSSYEQYF.

The CDR3 nucleotides are TGTGCCAGCAGTGTGGACAGATATAGCAATCAGCCCCAGCATTTT. It yields the protein CASSVDRYSNQPQHF. This chain links TRBV28 with TRBJ1-5; weak D call: TRBD1 (6 bases). Germline V lookup: CDR1 MDHEN, CDR2 SYDVKM. The CDR3 totals 15 residues. V lost 5 bases, J lost 0 bases, and 11 bases lay in between.

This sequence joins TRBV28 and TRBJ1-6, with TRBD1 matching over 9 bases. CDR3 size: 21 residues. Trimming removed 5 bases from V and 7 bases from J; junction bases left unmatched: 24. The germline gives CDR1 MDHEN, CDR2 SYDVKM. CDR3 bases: TGTGCCAGCAGTCAGCCTCATACCCTGGTCGGGACAGGGTCGGGGAATTCACCCCTCCACTTT. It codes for CASSQPHTLVGTGSGNSPLHF.

The CDR3 DNA follows: TGTGCCAGCAGTTCCTCGGGACAGGGGGCTTCACCCCTCCACTTT. Its protein is CASSSSGQGASPLHF. The rearrangement links TRBV28 to TRBJ1-6; 12 bases map to TRBD1. Germline values: CDR1 MDHEN, CDR2 SYDVKM. The CDR3 spans 15 residues. The ends lost 4 bases at V and 9 bases at J; junction bases unmatched: 4.

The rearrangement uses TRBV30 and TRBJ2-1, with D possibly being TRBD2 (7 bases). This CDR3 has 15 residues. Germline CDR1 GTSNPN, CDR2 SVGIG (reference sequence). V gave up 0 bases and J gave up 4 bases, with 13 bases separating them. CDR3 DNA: TGTGCCTGGAGTGTACGCGGGGGCGGTTACAATGAGCAGTTCTTC. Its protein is CAWSVRGGGYNEQFF.

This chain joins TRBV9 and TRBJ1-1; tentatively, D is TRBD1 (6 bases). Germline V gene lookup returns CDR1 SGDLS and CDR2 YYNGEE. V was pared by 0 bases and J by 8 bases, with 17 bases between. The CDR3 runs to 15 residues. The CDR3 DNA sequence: TGTGCCAGCAGCGTAGAGGTTACGGGGGCGGTGGAAGCTTTCTTT. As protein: CASSVEVTGAVEAFF.

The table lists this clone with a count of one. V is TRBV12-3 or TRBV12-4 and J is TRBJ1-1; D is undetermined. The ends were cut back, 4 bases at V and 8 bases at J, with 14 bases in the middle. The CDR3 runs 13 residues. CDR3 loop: CASSSRASTEAFF. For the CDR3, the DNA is TGTGCCAGCAGTTCAAGGGCTTCGACGGAAGCTTTCTTT.

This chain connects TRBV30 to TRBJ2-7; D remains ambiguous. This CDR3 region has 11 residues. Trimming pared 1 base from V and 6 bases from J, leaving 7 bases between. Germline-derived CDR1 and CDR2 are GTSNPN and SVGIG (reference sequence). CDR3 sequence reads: CAWSEGSEQYF. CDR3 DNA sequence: TGTGCCTGGAGTGAAGGATCCGAGCAGTACTTC.

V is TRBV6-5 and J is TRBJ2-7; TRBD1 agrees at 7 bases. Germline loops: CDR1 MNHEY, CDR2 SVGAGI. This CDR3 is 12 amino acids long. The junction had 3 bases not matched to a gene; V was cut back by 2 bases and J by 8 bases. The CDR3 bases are TGTGCCAGCAGTTACATACAGGGGAAGCAGTACTTC. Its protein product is CASSYIQGKQYF.

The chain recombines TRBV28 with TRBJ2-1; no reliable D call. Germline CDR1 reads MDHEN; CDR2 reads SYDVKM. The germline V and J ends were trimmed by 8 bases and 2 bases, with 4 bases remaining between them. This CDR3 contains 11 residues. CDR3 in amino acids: CASGTYNEQFF. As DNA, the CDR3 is TGTGCCAGCGGGACCTACAATGAGCAGTTCTTC. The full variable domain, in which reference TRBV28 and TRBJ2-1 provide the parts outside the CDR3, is DVKVTQSSRYLVKRTGEKVFLECVQDMDHENMFWYRQDPGLGLRLIYFSYDVKMKEKGDIPEGYSVSREKKERFSLILESASTNQTSMYLCASGTYNEQFFGPGTRLTVL.

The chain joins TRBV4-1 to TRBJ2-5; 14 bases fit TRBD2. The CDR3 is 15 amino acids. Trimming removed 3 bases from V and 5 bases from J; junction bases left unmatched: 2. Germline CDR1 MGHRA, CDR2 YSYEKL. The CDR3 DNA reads TGCGCCAGCAGCCAGGGACTAGCGGGGGTGGAGACCCAGTACTTC. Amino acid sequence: CASSQGLAGVETQYF.

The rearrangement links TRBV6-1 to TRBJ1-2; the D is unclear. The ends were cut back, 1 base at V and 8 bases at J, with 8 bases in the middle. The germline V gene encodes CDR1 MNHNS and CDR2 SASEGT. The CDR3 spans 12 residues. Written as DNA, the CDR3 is TGTGCCAGCAGTGAAGAACAGACGGGCTACACCTTC. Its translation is CASSEEQTGYTF.

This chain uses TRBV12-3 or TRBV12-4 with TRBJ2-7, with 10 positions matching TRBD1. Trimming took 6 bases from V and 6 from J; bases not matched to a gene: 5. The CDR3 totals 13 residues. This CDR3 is CASSPDRGIEQYF. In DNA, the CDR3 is TGTGCCAGCAGCCCGGACAGGGGGATCGAGCAGTACTTC.

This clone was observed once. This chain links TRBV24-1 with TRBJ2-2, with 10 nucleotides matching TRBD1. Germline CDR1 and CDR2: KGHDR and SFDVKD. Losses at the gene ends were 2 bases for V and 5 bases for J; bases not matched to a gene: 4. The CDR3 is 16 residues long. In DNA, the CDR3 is TGTGCCACCAGTGATTCCCGGACAGGGGGGACCGGGGAGCTGTTTTTT. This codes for CATSDSRTGGTGELFF.

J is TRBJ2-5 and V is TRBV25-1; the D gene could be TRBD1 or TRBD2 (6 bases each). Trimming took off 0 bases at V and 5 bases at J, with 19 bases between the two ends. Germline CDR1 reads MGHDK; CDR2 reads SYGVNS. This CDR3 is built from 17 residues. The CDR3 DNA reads TGTGCCAGCAGTGAATATAAGGGGAGGCGAGGGGGGGAGACCCAGTACTTC. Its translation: CASSEYKGRRGGETQYF.

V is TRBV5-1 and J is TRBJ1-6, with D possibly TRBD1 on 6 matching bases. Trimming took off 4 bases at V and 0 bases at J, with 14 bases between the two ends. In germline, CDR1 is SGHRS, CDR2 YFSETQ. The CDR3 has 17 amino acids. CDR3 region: CASSPGQPSSYNSPLHF. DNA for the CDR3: TGCGCCAGCAGCCCTGGACAGCCGAGCTCCTATAATTCACCCCTCCACTTT.

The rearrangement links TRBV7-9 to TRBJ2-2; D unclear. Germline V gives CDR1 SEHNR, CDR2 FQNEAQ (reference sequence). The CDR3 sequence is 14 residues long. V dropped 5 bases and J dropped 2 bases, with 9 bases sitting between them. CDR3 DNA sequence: TGTGCCAGCAGCCCGAATTCAAACACCGGGGAGCTGTTTTTT. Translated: CASSPNSNTGELFF.

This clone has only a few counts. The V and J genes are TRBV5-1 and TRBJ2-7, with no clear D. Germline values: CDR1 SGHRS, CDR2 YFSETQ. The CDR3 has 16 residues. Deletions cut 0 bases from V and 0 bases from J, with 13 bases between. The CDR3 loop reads CASSLAPTGSSYEQYF. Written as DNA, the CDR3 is TGCGCCAGCAGCTTGGCCCCGACGGGCAGCTCCTACGAGCAGTACTTC.

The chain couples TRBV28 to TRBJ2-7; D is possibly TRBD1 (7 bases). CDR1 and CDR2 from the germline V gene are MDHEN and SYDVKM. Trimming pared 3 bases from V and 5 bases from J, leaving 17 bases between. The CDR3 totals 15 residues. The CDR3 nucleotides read TGTGCCAGCAGTTTTCAGGGCAGGGGGAGGAACGAGCAGTACTTC. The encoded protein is CASSFQGRGRNEQYF.

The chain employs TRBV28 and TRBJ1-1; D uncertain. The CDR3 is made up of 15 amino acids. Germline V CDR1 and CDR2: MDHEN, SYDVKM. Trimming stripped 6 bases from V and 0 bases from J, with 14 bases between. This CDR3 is CASRVLQQMNTEAFF. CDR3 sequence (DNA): TGTGCCAGCAGGGTCTTACAGCAAATGAACACTGAAGCTTTCTTT.

CDR3 in amino acids: CASSQAHSVTNEKLFF. The CDR3 coding sequence is TGTGCCAGCAGCCAAGCCCACAGTGTAACTAATGAAAAACTGTTTTTT. The chain uses TRBV3-1 (or the pseudogene TRBV3-2) and TRBJ1-4, with D hard to call. Germline-derived CDR1 and CDR2 are LGHDT and YNNKEL (reference sequence). The length of the CDR3 is 16 residues. The V and J ends lost 1 base and 1 base respectively, with 10 bases between them.

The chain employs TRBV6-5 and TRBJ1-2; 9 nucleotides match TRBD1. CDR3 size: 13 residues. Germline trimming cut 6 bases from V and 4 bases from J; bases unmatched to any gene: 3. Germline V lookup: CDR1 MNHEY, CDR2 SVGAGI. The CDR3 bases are TGTGCCAGCAGAGGACAGGGGATCTATGGCTACACCTTC. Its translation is CASRGQGIYGYTF.